The source of this T cell receptor beta chain is a study of T-cell reconstitution after alpha-beta-depleted transplantation in children. This clonotype was observed a few times. Its antigen remains unidentified. Unique molecular identifiers were incorporated when the TCRbeta library was constructed. TCRdb analysed the PCR reads with MiXCR anew, one entry per CDR3 protein. In the table there are hundreds of thousands of distinct CDR3 sequences, roughly 15% of which are singletons. General study findings and limits: TCRbeta diversity was high at day 60 in some patients (a result of surviving recipient T cells and thymic progenitors). After one year, T-cell counts and TCRbeta diversity mostly came from new T cells. Several hundred expanded graft clones reportedly were the source of alpha-beta T cells about two months after transplant.

V lost 2 bases, J lost 2 bases, and 8 bases lay in between. There are 14 residues in the CDR3. Germline V gene sequence: CDR1 SGHTA, CDR2 FQGNSA. Source: PBMCs, mostly from graft donor cells, taken 360 days after TCRalphabeta/CD19-depleted stem cell transplant. The genes are TRBV7-2 and TRBJ2-3; D perhaps matches TRBD2 (6 bases). The sequence was collected from a male patient aged 2-9 years who had a stem cell transplant for acute lymphoblastic leukemia, so the T cells may come from the graft donor. The CDR3 DNA sequence: TGTGCCAGCAGCTTACGGGGGTTCACAGATACGCAGTATTTT. It translates to CASSLRGFTDTQYF.